The clone carrying this T cell receptor (beta chain) was picked up many times. These data originate in a study of identical twins. CDR1 and CDR2 (germline): SQVTM, ANQGSEA. The CDR3 runs 12 residues. TCRdb itself ran the 5' RACE reads through MiXCR, one entry per CDR3 protein. This table has some 660,000 distinct CDR3 sequences, around 8.6% appearing once. This sample also belongs to another study, concerning yellow fever vaccine responses in identical twins.

The source of this sequence is a woman between 18 and 29 years old in good health. This chain joins TRBV29-1 and TRBJ2-5; 8 positions match TRBD1. The sequencing input was PBMCs. The CDR3 sequence is CSTQGASETQYF. The CDR3 coding sequence is TGCTCCACGCAGGGGGCATCAGAGACCCAGTACTTC.